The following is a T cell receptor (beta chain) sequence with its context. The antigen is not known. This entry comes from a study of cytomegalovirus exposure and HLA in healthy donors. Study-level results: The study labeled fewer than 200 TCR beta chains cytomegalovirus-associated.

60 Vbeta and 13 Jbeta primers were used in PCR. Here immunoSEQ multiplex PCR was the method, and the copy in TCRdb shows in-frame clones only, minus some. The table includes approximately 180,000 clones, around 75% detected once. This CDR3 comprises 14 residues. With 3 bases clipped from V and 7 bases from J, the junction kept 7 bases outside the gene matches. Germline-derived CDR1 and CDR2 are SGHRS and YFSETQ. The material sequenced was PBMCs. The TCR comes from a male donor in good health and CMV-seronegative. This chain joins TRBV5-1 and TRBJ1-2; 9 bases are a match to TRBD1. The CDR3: CASSSGQGRSGYTF. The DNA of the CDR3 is TGCGCCAGCAGCTCCGGACAGGGGAGGAGTGGCTACACCTTC.